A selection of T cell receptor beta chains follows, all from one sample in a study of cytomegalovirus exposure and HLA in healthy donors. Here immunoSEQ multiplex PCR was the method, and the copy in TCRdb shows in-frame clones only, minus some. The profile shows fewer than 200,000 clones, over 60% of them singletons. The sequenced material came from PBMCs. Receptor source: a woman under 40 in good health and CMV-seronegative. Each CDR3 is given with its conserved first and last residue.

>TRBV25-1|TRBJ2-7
CASTSAYEQYF
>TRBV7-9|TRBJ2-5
CASQQRGDETQYF
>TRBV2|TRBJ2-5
CASSTDREETQYF
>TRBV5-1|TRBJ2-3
CASRRGQSTDTQYF
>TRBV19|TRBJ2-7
CASRLRTEAYEQYF
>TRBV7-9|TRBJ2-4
CASSLTLGQAIQYF
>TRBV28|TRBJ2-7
CASTPRAGSNEQYF
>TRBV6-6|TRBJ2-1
CASRAPGTSGANEQFF
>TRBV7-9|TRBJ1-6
CASSTFDSSPLHF
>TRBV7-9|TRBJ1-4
CASSLAGQEKLFF
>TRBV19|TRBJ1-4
CASSRRGGELTNEKLFF
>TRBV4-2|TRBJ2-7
CASSRGLADSYEQYF
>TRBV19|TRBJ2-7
CASSTPGQTYEQYF
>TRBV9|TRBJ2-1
CASSVEWAHNEQFF
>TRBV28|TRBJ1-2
CAVRDREDYGYTF
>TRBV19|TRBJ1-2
CASIGQYGYTF
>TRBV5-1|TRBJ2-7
CASSLSATYEQYF
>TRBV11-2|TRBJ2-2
CASSTGGRTGELFF
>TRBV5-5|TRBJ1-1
CASQLGLNTEAFF
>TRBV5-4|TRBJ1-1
CASSLAGSTEAFF
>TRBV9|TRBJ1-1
CASSVAGQNTEAFF
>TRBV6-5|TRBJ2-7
CASRPPGLPGEQYF
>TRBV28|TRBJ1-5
CASSTTGGPRPQHF
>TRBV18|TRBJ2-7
CASFNSGGAKQYF
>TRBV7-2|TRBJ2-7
CASSSWDRASYEQYF
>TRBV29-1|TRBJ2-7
CSVPTVGSYEQYF
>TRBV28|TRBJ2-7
CASSDRGYEQYF
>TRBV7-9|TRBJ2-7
CASSDGGGHGYEQYF
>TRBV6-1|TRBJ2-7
CASSRVNEQYF
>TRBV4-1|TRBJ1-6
CASSRGEPNSPLHF
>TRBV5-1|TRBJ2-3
CASTGIAGGTDTQYF
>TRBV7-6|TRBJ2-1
CASSYAAGTGVYNEQFF
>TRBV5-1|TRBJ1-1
CASSPRPGSTEAFF
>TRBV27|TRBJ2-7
CASSRSDRGAYEQYF
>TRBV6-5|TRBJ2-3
CASSYRVAGGTDTQYF
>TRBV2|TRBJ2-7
CASREDSYEQYF
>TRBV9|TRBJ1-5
CASSADGMSNQPQHF
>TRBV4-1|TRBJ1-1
CASSLQWRENTEAFF
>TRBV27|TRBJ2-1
CASSLGTGGPSSYNEQFF
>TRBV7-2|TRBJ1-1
CASRQRQGGSEAFF
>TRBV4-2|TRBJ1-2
CASSQDVQGLYGYTF
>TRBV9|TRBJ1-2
CASSEGADSPYGYPF
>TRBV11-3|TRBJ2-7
CASSLGGDREQYF
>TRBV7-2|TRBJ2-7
CASSLGRGTYEQYF
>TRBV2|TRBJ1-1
CASSETAAEAFF
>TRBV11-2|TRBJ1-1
CASSLVGETEAFF
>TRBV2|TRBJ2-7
CASSEYRAYEQYF
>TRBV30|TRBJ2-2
CAWSVELAGAGELFF
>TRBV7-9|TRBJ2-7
CASRRTGSHEQYF